Listed here are 21 T cell receptor beta chains from one sample, sequenced in a study of cytomegalovirus exposure and HLA in healthy donors. Primers: 60 Vbeta forward and 13 Jbeta reverse. The assay was immunoSEQ multiplex PCR, and TCRdb's table has in-frame clones only and misses some. The data contain some 160,000 clones, 65% to 90% of them seen just once; the ten biggest clones take up approximately 2.1%. Sequencing was carried out using PBMCs. The receptors originated from a male donor in good health and CMV-seronegative.

This clone was observed a handful of times. This chain connects TRBV6-6 to TRBJ1-2; no clear D. The CDR3 loop spans 16 amino acids. The V end lost 2 bases, the J end lost 0 bases, and 13 bases lay between the germline ends. The germline V gene encodes CDR1 MNHNY and CDR2 SVGAGI (reference sequence). Here the CDR3 reads CASSYQTSAPNYGYTF. CDR3 nucleotides: TGTGCCAGCAGTTACCAGACTTCTGCCCCTAACTATGGCTACACCTTC.

This chain joins TRBV7-9 and TRBJ1-1; D remains ambiguous. Trimming removed 9 bases from V and 3 bases from J, with 14 bases in between. Germline-derived CDR1 and CDR2 are SEHNR and FQNEAQ (reference sequence). The CDR3 is 13 amino acids. CDR3 nucleotides: TGTGCCAGTACCCCCTCCACGGACACTGAAGCTTTCTTT. Its protein is CASTPSTDTEAFF.

The chain joins TRBV10-1 to TRBJ1-6; 8 bases align to TRBD1. The CDR3 sequence is 15 residues long. CDR1 and CDR2 from the germline V gene are WNHNN and SYGVQD (reference sequence). The V segment lost 4 bases and the J segment 5 bases; nucleotides outside the gene matches: 4. CDR3 DNA: TGCGCCAGCAGTGCGCGGACAGGGAATAATTCACCCCTCCACTTT. Translated: CASSARTGNNSPLHF.

This clone was counted between two and nine times. The chain is built from TRBV14 and TRBJ1-1; D gene uncertain. The germline V and J ends were trimmed by 2 bases and 4 bases, with 14 bases remaining between them. Germline CDR1 and CDR2: SGHDN and FVKESK. The length of the CDR3 is 15 residues. The chain's CDR3 is CASSQTSGLVTEAFF. In nucleotides, the CDR3 is TGTGCCAGCAGCCAAACCTCAGGACTGGTCACTGAAGCTTTCTTT.

The J gene is TRBJ1-2, the V gene TRBV19, with TRBD1 matching over 8 bases. This CDR3 has 15 amino acids. With 3 bases clipped from V and 3 bases from J, the junction kept 6 bases outside the gene matches. Germline V gene sequence: CDR1 LNHDA, CDR2 SQIVND (reference sequence). The CDR3 is CASSINAGGDYGYTF. The CDR3 nucleotides are TGTGCCAGTAGTATCAATGCAGGGGGCGACTATGGCTACACCTTC.

This clone was seen a few times. The DNA of the CDR3 is TGCGCCAGCAGGCGGGCAGTCGATGAAAAACTGTTTTTT. It is translated as CASRRAVDEKLFF. This sequence joins TRBV10-2 and TRBJ1-4; D unclear. V gave up 6 bases and J gave up 6 bases, with 11 bases separating them. CDR1 and CDR2 from the germline V gene are WSHSY and SAAADI. The CDR3 sequence is 13 residues long.

This clone was seen only a few times. The V call is TRBV4-2, the J call TRBJ1-1, with TRBD1 matching over 10 bases. Trimming took 2 bases from V and 6 from J; bases not matched to a gene: 3. This CDR3 is 14 amino acids long. Germline V lookup: CDR1 LGHNA, CDR2 YNFKEQ. The CDR3 sequence is CASSQWDRGPEAFF. CDR3 bases: TGTGCCAGCAGCCAATGGGACAGGGGACCTGAAGCTTTCTTT.

This clone was observed a handful of times. In DNA form, the CDR3 reads TGTGCCAGCAGCCAGGACAGGAACCGAGAGACCCAGTACTTC. Translated, it gives CASSQDRNRETQYF. This chain uses TRBV7-2 with TRBJ2-5; 7 nucleotides line up with TRBD1. The V gene's germline CDR1 is SGHTA and CDR2 FQGNSA. V dropped 5 bases and J dropped 4; count of bases not matched to a gene: 7. This CDR3 spans 14 amino acids. Using reference TRBV7-2 and TRBJ2-5 for the parts outside the CDR3, the full variable domain is GAGVSQSPSNKVTEKGKDVELRCDPISGHTALYWYRQSLGQGLEFLIYFQGNSAPDKSGLPSDRFSAERTGGSVSTLTIQRTQQEDSAVYLCASSQDRNRETQYFGPGTRLLVL.

In the case of this clone: Distinct nucleotide sequences in the sample also encode this CDR3. The chain couples TRBV18 to TRBJ1-2; TRBD1 aligns across 8 bases. There are 14 residues in the CDR3. Per germline, CDR1 KGHSH and CDR2 LQKENI. V was clipped by 5 bases and J by 1 base; unmatched bases: 3. The CDR3 DNA reads TGTGCCAGCTCAGCCGGACAGGGTAACTATGGCTACACCTTC. Protein product: CASSAGQGNYGYTF.

Only a few counts were recorded for this clone. This chain's CDR3 is CASSIGLAGYEMSSYNEQFF. Written as DNA, the CDR3 is TGTGCCAGTAGTATAGGTCTAGCGGGGTACGAGATGAGCTCCTACAATGAGCAGTTCTTC. This sequence joins TRBV19 and TRBJ2-1; 9 bases agree with TRBD2. From germline, CDR1 is LNHDA and CDR2 SQIVND (reference sequence). This CDR3 is 20 amino acids long. After removal of 1 base from V and 0 bases from J, the junction contained 13 bases not matched to a gene.

The CDR3 region is CSVHPGGYTF. Here the CDR3 DNA reads TGCAGCGTTCACCCCGGTGGCTACACCTTC. The chain is built from TRBV29-1 and TRBJ1-2; D is undetermined. In germline, CDR1 is SQVTM, CDR2 ANQGSEA. CDR3 length equals 10 residues. Trimming left V 5 bases short and J 7 bases short, with 8 bases between.

This sequence joins TRBV6-5 and TRBJ1-4; 9 nucleotides line up with TRBD1. Losses at the gene ends were 4 bases for V and 8 bases for J; bases not matched to a gene: 8. The CDR3 has 15 residues. The V gene's germline CDR1 is MNHEY and CDR2 SVGAGI. The CDR3 here is CASSLGDREIEKLFF. In DNA, the CDR3 is TGTGCCAGCAGTTTGGGGGACAGGGAGATCGAAAAACTGTTTTTT.

The J gene is TRBJ1-6, the V gene TRBV6-5, with a possible D match to TRBD1 (6 bases). Trimming took off 2 bases at V and 9 bases at J, with 14 bases between the two ends. The length of the CDR3 is 15 residues. Per the germline V gene, CDR1 is MNHEY and CDR2 is SVGAGI. In DNA form, the CDR3 reads TGTGCCAGCAGTTACCGACAGGTTGTTCGTTCACCCCTCCACTTT. Protein: CASSYRQVVRSPLHF.

The genes are TRBV6-5 and TRBJ2-7; 7 positions match TRBD1. CDR3 length equals 15 residues. Per the germline V gene, CDR1 is MNHEY and CDR2 is SVGAGI. Unmatched junction bases numbered 8, after V lost 6 bases and J lost 0 bases. The CDR3, as DNA: TGTGCCAGCAGCAAACAGGGGTATTACTCCTACGAGCAGTACTTC. It specifies CASSKQGYYSYEQYF.

In the case of this clone: Other nucleotide sequences from this sample produce the same CDR3. V is TRBV6-5 and J is TRBJ2-3; tentative D call: TRBD1 (5 bases). Per the germline V gene, CDR1 is MNHEY and CDR2 is SVGAGI. This CDR3 has 15 residues. V lost 2 bases and J 1 base, leaving 10 bases between the germline ends. Here the CDR3 DNA reads TGTGCCAGCAGTTACGGGCAAGGGGGCACAGATACGCAGTATTTT. Translation: CASSYGQGGTDTQYF.

This clone was detected only a few times. This sample includes further DNA sequences coding for the same CDR3. The CDR3 loop reads CASSASTGGGYGYTF. For the CDR3, the DNA is TGTGCCAGCAGCGCTAGTACAGGGGGCGGCTATGGCTACACCTTC. The genes are TRBV9 and TRBJ1-2, with 9 bases lining up with TRBD1. The V segment lost 3 bases and the J segment 4 bases; nucleotides outside the gene matches: 7. The CDR3 has 15 amino acids. Germline V lookup: CDR1 SGDLS, CDR2 YYNGEE.

This rearrangement joins TRBV18 to TRBJ2-7; 9 bases fit TRBD1. This CDR3 has 16 residues. V shed 5 bases, J shed 0 bases, and the junction held 8 bases outside the gene matches. Germline assignment: CDR1 KGHSH and CDR2 LQKENI. The CDR3 DNA is TGTGCCAGCTCAATGGCGGCGGGACAGGGCTCCTACGAGCAGTACTTC. This sequence encodes CASSMAAGQGSYEQYF.

This sequence joins TRBV4-1 and TRBJ1-4; 7 positions agree with TRBD1. Germline CDR1 is MGHRA and CDR2 is YSYEKL. Germline trimming cut 3 bases from V and 0 bases from J; bases unmatched to any gene: 13. This CDR3 has 19 amino acids. In DNA form, the CDR3 reads TGCGCCAGCAGCCATGCCCTTCCGGGACAGTCAGCAACTAATGAAAAACTGTTTTTT. Translating it yields CASSHALPGQSATNEKLFF.

This chain connects TRBV19 to TRBJ1-1; D ambiguous. Germline V gives CDR1 LNHDA, CDR2 SQIVND (reference sequence). V dropped 7 bases and J dropped 1 base, with 16 bases sitting between them. This CDR3 is 15 amino acids long. CDR3 loop: CASKTGPGRNTEAFF. For the CDR3, the DNA is TGTGCCAGTAAGACTGGGCCCGGGAGGAACACTGAAGCTTTCTTT.

The genes are TRBV18 and TRBJ2-7, with 9 bases that match TRBD2. V shed 3 bases and J 4 bases; nucleotides not matched to a gene: 7. The CDR3 length is 15 residues. Germline CDR1 reads KGHSH; CDR2 reads LQKENI. The CDR3 sequence is CASSPGVTSGYEQYF. DNA for the CDR3: TGTGCCAGCTCACCGGGTGTCACTAGCGGGTACGAGCAGTACTTC. Looking up the rest from reference TRBV18 and TRBJ2-7 gives the full variable domain: NAGVMQNPRHLVRRRGQEARLRCSPMKGHSHVYWYRQLPEEGLKFMVYLQKENIIDESGMPKERFSAEFPKEGPSILRIQQVVRGDSAAYFCASSPGVTSGYEQYFGPGTRLTVT.

V and J are TRBV4-3 and TRBJ2-3; 7 bases are shared with TRBD1. Germline CDR1 is LGHNA and CDR2 is YSLEER. The V segment lost 4 bases and the J segment 2 bases; nucleotides outside the gene matches: 6. This CDR3 has 15 amino acids. The DNA for the CDR3 is TGCGCCAGCAGCCGAGGACAGGTTTTCACAGATACGCAGTATTTT. Amino acid sequence: CASSRGQVFTDTQYF.